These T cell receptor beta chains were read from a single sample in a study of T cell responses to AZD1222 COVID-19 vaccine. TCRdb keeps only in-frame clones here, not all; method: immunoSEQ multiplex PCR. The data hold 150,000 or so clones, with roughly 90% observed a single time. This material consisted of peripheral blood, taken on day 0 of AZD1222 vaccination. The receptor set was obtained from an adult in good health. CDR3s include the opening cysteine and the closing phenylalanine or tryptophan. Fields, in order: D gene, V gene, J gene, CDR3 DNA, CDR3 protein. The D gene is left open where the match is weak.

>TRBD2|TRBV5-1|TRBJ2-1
TGCGCCAGCAGCTTGTCGGGGCTAGCGGGGATCAATGAGCAGTTCTTC
CASSLSGLAGINEQFF
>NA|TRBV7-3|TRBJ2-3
TGTGCCAGCAGCTTAATCCTGCGGGATACGCAGTATTTT
CASSLILRDTQYF
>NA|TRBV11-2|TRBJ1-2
TGTGCCAGCAGCGCCCCAGGGACTCCGTATGGCTACACCTTC
CASSAPGTPYGYTF
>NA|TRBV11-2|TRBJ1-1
TGTGCCAGCAGCTTAGTTGCAGGGAGGGCAGCTTTCTTT
CASSLVAGRAAFF
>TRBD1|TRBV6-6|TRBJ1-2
TGTGCCAGCAGTTACGACAGGGCCAGTGGGTATGGCTACACCTTC
CASSYDRASGYGYTF
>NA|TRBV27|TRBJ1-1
TGTGCCAGCAGTTTGGCGGGAGGCGGCACTGAAGCTTTCTTT
CASSLAGGGTEAFF
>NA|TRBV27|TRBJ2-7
TGTGCCAGCAGTTTATTTGCAGGGGGGTACGAGCAGTACTTC
CASSLFAGGYEQYF
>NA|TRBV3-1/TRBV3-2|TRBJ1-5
TGTGCCAGCAGCCAAGACCAGGTTAGCAATCAGCCCCAGCATTTT
CASSQDQVSNQPQHF
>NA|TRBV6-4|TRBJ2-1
TGTGCCAGCAGCCAGGGGTCCTACAATGAGCAGTTCTTC
CASSQGSYNEQFF
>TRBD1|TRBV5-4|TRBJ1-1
TGTGCCAGCAGCTTACAGGGGGACACTGAAGCTTTCTTT
CASSLQGDTEAFF
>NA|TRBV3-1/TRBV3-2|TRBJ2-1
TGTGCCAGCAGCCGGGGCCGTAGCGAGCAGTTCTTC
CASSRGRSEQFF